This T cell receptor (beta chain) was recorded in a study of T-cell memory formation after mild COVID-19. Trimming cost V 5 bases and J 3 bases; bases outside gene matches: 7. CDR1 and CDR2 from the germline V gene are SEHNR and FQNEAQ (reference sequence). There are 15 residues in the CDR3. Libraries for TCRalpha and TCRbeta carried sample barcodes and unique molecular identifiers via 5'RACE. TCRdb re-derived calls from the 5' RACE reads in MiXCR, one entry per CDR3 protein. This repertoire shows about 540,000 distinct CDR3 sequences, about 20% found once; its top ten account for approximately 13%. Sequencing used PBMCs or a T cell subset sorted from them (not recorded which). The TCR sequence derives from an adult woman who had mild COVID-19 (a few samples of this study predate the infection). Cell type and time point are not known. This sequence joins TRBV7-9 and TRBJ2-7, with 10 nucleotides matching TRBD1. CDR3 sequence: CASSPAGTGDYEQYF. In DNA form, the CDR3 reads TGTGCCAGCAGCCCCGCCGGGACAGGGGACTACGAGCAGTACTTC.